These T cell receptor beta chains were read from a single sample in a study of blood T cell repertoires in COVID-19. Assay used: immunoSEQ multiplex PCR; TCRdb lists only in-frame clones, some missing. The top ten hold roughly 7% of the sample, which has under 250,000 clones, 60% to 85% seen once. Input material: peripheral blood. The receptors were sampled from a woman in her 70s with acute or convalescent COVID-19. The CDR3 runs from the conserved cysteine through the conserved F or W. Fields, in order: V gene, D gene, J gene, clone size, CDR3 DNA, CDR3 protein. The D gene is left open where the match is weak. Some rows mark clone size as missing; the rest say once, few, many or name a class of expanded clone.

V: TRBV5-1
D: TRBD2
J: TRBJ2-5
size: NA
DNA: TGCGCCAGCTCCCAGAGACTAGCGGGGCGAGAGACCCAGTACTTC
CDR3: CASSQRLAGRETQYF

V: TRBV12-5
D: NA
J: TRBJ1-2
size: NA
DNA: TGTGCTAGTGGTCCCGGGTCCTGGATAGGCTACACCTTC
CDR3: CASGPGSWIGYTF

V: TRBV7-9
D: TRBD2
J: TRBJ2-5
size: many
DNA: TGTGCCAGCAGCGCACGGGGACTAGCGGGGATGGAGACCCAGTACTTC
CDR3: CASSARGLAGMETQYF

V: TRBV3-1/TRBV3-2
D: TRBD1
J: TRBJ1-5
size: NA
DNA: TGTGCCAGCAGCCAGGGGACAGATAATCAGCCCCAGCATTTT
CDR3: CASSQGTDNQPQHF

V: TRBV2
D: TRBD2
J: TRBJ2-3
size: many
DNA: TGTGCCAGCAGTCGGGACTACACAGATACGCAGTATTTT
CDR3: CASSRDYTDTQYF

V: TRBV5-5
D: NA
J: TRBJ2-4
size: once
DNA: TGTGCCAGCAGCTGGGGTAGCGGTCACAAAAACATTCAGTACTTC
CDR3: CASSWGSGHKNIQYF

V: TRBV7-9
D: NA
J: TRBJ1-4
size: NA
DNA: TGTGCCAGCAGCTTAGGAGAACAGCTTAATGAAAAACTGTTTTTT
CDR3: CASSLGEQLNEKLFF

V: TRBV10-2
D: TRBD2
J: TRBJ2-5
size: NA
DNA: TGCGCCAGCAGTGGAGCGAGCGGGGGAGAGACCCAGTACTTC
CDR3: CASSGASGGETQYF

V: TRBV6-6
D: TRBD2
J: TRBJ2-5
size: NA
DNA: TGTGCCAGCAGTTACCCCGCGGGGGGCAAAGAGACCCAGTACTTC
CDR3: CASSYPAGGKETQYF

V: TRBV7-3
D: NA
J: TRBJ2-2
size: NA
DNA: TGTGCCAGCAGTTCGACAGTTTACGGGGAGCTGTTTTTT
CDR3: CASSSTVYGELFF

V: TRBV9
D: TRBD1
J: TRBJ1-1
size: NA
DNA: TGTGCCAGCAGCGTTGGGGACAGATCGATGAACACTGAAGCTTTCTTT
CDR3: CASSVGDRSMNTEAFF

V: TRBV12-3/TRBV12-4
D: NA
J: TRBJ2-5
size: few
DNA: TGTGCCAGCCAGCAAGGGAGCCCAGGGACCCAGTACTTC
CDR3: CASQQGSPGTQYF

V: TRBV5-5
D: TRBD1
J: TRBJ1-4
size: few
DNA: TGTGCCAGCAGCTGGGGACAGGGGGCTAATGAAAAACTGTTTTTT
CDR3: CASSWGQGANEKLFF

V: TRBV7-2
D: TRBD2
J: TRBJ2-7
size: NA
DNA: TGTGCCAGCAGCTTTCTAGCGGGGGACTACGAGCAGTACTTC
CDR3: CASSFLAGDYEQYF

V: TRBV15
D: TRBD1
J: TRBJ2-5
size: NA
DNA: TGTGCCACCAGCAGAGTAACAGGGGCAGATGAGACCCAGTACTTC
CDR3: CATSRVTGADETQYF

V: TRBV30
D: NA
J: TRBJ1-2
size: NA
DNA: TGTGCCTGGAGTGTAGGGGGTTTGGGGAACTATGGCTACACCTTC
CDR3: CAWSVGGLGNYGYTF

V: TRBV19
D: NA
J: TRBJ2-3
size: NA
DNA: TGTGCCAGTAGTCTACAGGGACGGGATACGCAGTATTTT
CDR3: CASSLQGRDTQYF

V: TRBV6-5
D: TRBD2
J: TRBJ2-5
size: few
DNA: TGTGCCAGCAGTCTCCGACTAGCAGGGGAGACCCAGTACTTC
CDR3: CASSLRLAGETQYF

V: TRBV29-1
D: NA
J: TRBJ1-1
size: NA
DNA: TGCAGCGTTGGGTCCGCAGGTTGGGGGCAAGCTTTCTTT
CDR3: CSVGSAGWGQAFF

V: TRBV30
D: NA
J: TRBJ1-2
size: few
DNA: TGTGCCTGGAAACGAAACAGGGTTTTGGGTGGCTACACCTTC
CDR3: CAWKRNRVLGGYTF

V: TRBV29-1
D: TRBD2
J: TRBJ2-5
size: NA
DNA: TGCAGCGTTAAAAGCGGGGGCACTCCACAAGAGACCCAGTACTTC
CDR3: CSVKSGGTPQETQYF

V: TRBV5-4
D: NA
J: TRBJ2-1
size: NA
DNA: TGTGCCAGCAGCTTGGGAGGCGGGATGGGTGAGCAGTTCTTC
CDR3: CASSLGGGMGEQFF

V: TRBV6-5
D: NA
J: TRBJ1-2
size: NA
DNA: TGTGCCAGCAGTTACGGTGGAGGGCGAGGGTATGGCTACACCTTC
CDR3: CASSYGGGRGYGYTF

V: TRBV9
D: NA
J: TRBJ2-5
size: NA
DNA: TGTGCCAGCAGCGTTTCAGGTCAGAGCATCGGTCAAGAGACCCAGTACTTC
CDR3: CASSVSGQSIGQETQYF

V: TRBV7-9
D: NA
J: TRBJ2-2
size: few
DNA: TGTGCCAGCAGCTTAGATAGGGCAGGGTTCACCGGGGAGCTGTTTTTT
CDR3: CASSLDRAGFTGELFF

V: TRBV29-1
D: NA
J: TRBJ1-2
size: once
DNA: TGCAGCGTTGATTTACCCAGGGATGGCTACACCTTC
CDR3: CSVDLPRDGYTF

V: TRBV7-9
D: NA
J: TRBJ1-1
size: once
DNA: TGTGCCAGCAGCTTACAACCCTTGAGTGAAGCTTTCTTT
CDR3: CASSLQPLSEAFF

V: TRBV18
D: TRBD2
J: TRBJ2-1
size: NA
DNA: TGTGCCAGCTCACCAGATAGCGGGGGACGCGCTCAGTTCTTC
CDR3: CASSPDSGGRAQFF

V: TRBV6-5
D: NA
J: TRBJ2-2
size: NA
DNA: TGTGCCAGCACTTACGGGTTCGGGGGGAACACCGGGGAGCTGTTTTTT
CDR3: CASTYGFGGNTGELFF

V: TRBV4-1
D: TRBD1
J: TRBJ2-4
size: few
DNA: TGCGCCAGCAGCCAACCTAGACAGGGAATAGCCAAAAACATTCAGTACTTC
CDR3: CASSQPRQGIAKNIQYF

V: TRBV7-2
D: NA
J: TRBJ2-5
size: few
DNA: TGTGCCAGCAGCCAGGTGGGAGAGACCCAGTACTTC
CDR3: CASSQVGETQYF

V: TRBV7-2
D: NA
J: TRBJ2-3
size: NA
DNA: TGTGCCAGCAGCTTATTGGAACGGCCCGGGGCGCAGTATTTT
CDR3: CASSLLERPGAQYF

V: TRBV5-6
D: TRBD1
J: TRBJ1-2
size: NA
DNA: TGTGCCAGCAGCTATTTACAGGGGGCAAACTATGGCTACACCTTC
CDR3: CASSYLQGANYGYTF

V: TRBV30
D: NA
J: TRBJ1-2
size: NA
DNA: TGTGCCTGGAGGAGGGATGAATCCTATGGCTACACCTTC
CDR3: CAWRRDESYGYTF

V: TRBV5-1
D: NA
J: TRBJ1-5
size: once
DNA: TGCGCCAGCAGTCCCGAGGACTGGAATCAGCCCCAGCATTTT
CDR3: CASSPEDWNQPQHF

V: TRBV7-8
D: TRBD1
J: TRBJ2-2
size: NA
DNA: TGTGCCAGCAGTCAAAGACAGGGGAGGACCGGGGAGCTGTTTTTT
CDR3: CASSQRQGRTGELFF

V: TRBV19
D: TRBD1
J: TRBJ1-5
size: NA
DNA: TGTGCCAGTAGACCAACGGGACAGTATAATAGCAATCAGCCCCAGCATTTT
CDR3: CASRPTGQYNSNQPQHF

V: TRBV30
D: NA
J: TRBJ1-2
size: NA
DNA: TGTGCCTGTTCCAGACAGGTACTCTCGGCTGGATACACCTTC
CDR3: CACSRQVLSAGYTF

V: TRBV19
D: TRBD1
J: TRBJ2-7
size: NA
DNA: TGTGCCAGTAAAAGGGACAGGGGAGCGAACGAGCAGTACTTC
CDR3: CASKRDRGANEQYF

V: TRBV4-2
D: NA
J: TRBJ1-5
size: NA
DNA: TGTGCCAGCAGCCCCGCGGAGCATAGCAATCAGCCCCAGCATTTT
CDR3: CASSPAEHSNQPQHF

V: TRBV19
D: NA
J: TRBJ1-6
size: NA
DNA: TGTGCCAGTAGCTATGATAGGACAGAGTATAATTCACCCCTCCACTTT
CDR3: CASSYDRTEYNSPLHF

V: TRBV2
D: NA
J: TRBJ2-7
size: NA
DNA: TGTGCCAAAAAGGAGGCATCTTCCTACGAGCAGTACTTC
CDR3: CAKKEASSYEQYF

V: TRBV11-2
D: TRBD1
J: TRBJ1-1
size: NA
DNA: TGTGCCAGCAGCCAAGACAGGGGAAACACTGAAGCTTTCTTT
CDR3: CASSQDRGNTEAFF

V: TRBV20-1
D: NA
J: TRBJ2-3
size: NA
DNA: TGCAGTGCTAGTTACCAGGAAGATACGCAGTATTTT
CDR3: CSASYQEDTQYF

V: TRBV6-5
D: NA
J: TRBJ1-2
size: NA
DNA: TGTGCCAGCAGTTACAGCTCGACAGCTTCCTATGGCTACACCTTC
CDR3: CASSYSSTASYGYTF

V: TRBV29-1
D: TRBD1
J: TRBJ2-1
size: NA
DNA: TGCAGCGTTGTTGGGACAGGGGTTAGCAATGAGCAGTTCTTC
CDR3: CSVVGTGVSNEQFF

V: TRBV9
D: NA
J: TRBJ2-1
size: NA
DNA: TGTGCCAGCAGCGTAGGAGGGGGGGCCTCTTACGATGAGCAGTTCTTC
CDR3: CASSVGGGASYDEQFF

V: TRBV23-1
D: TRBD2
J: TRBJ2-3
size: NA
DNA: TGCGCCAGCAGTGCCTATAGCGGGGGGGCAACAGATACGCAGTATTTT
CDR3: CASSAYSGGATDTQYF

V: TRBV5-4
D: TRBD2
J: TRBJ2-3
size: few
DNA: TGTGCCAGCAGCTTGGTTTCTAGCGGGGGGGGAACAGATACGCAGTATTTT
CDR3: CASSLVSSGGGTDTQYF

V: TRBV9
D: TRBD1
J: TRBJ2-2
size: NA
DNA: TGTGCCAGTATCCCGGGACAGGGGGCAATAGGCACCGGGGAGCTGTTTTTT
CDR3: CASIPGQGAIGTGELFF

V: TRBV21-1
D: NA
J: TRBJ2-7
size: NA
DNA: TGTGCCAGCAGCAAAGAACTTATAGGGGCCCTGATTTACGAGCAGTACTTC
CDR3: CASSKELIGALIYEQYF

V: TRBV2
D: NA
J: TRBJ1-2
size: NA
DNA: TGTGCCAGCAGTGATGGAGGGGCAACAAACTATGGCTACACCTTC
CDR3: CASSDGGATNYGYTF

V: TRBV10-3
D: NA
J: TRBJ2-3
size: NA
DNA: TGTGCCATCAGTGAGGGACAGTTCCGCACAGATACGCAGTATTTT
CDR3: CAISEGQFRTDTQYF